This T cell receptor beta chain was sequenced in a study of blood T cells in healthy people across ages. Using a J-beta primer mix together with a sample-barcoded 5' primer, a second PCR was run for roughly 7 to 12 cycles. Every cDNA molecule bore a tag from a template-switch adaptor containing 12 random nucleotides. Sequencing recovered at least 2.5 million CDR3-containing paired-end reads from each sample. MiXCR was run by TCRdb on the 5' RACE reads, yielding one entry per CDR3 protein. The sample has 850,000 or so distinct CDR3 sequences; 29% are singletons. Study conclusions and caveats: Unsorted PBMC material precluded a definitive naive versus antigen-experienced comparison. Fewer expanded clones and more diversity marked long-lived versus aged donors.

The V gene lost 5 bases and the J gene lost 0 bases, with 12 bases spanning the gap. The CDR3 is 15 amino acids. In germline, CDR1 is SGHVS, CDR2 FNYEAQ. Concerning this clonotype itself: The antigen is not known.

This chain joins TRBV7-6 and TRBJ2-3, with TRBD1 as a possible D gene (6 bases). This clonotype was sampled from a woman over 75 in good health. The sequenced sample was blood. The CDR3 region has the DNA TGTGCCAGCAGCCGAGAACAGGGTAGCACAGATACGCAGTATTTT. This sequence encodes CASSREQGSTDTQYF. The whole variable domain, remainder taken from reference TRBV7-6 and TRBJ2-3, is GAGVSQSPRYKVTKRGQDVALRCDPISGHVSLYWYRQALGQGPEFLTYFNYEAQQDKSGLPNDRFSAERPEGSISTLTIQRTEQRDSAMYRCASSREQGSTDTQYFGPGTRLTVL.